The clone carrying this TCR beta chain was seen once. This specimen belongs to a study of technical replicates of blood from a few donors. Sequencing was performed with immunoSEQ multiplex PCR; in TCRdb, only in-frame clones are kept and a portion is missing. Here the sample spans about 75,000 clones, nearly 98% being singletons. The source is a human donor in good health. Specimen: T cells isolated from PBMCs.

The DNA for the CDR3 is TGTGCCAGCAGTTCTAGCAGGGGCGGTAGCAATCAGCCCCAGCATTTT. Protein sequence: CASSSSRGGSNQPQHF. The rearrangement links TRBV7-9 to TRBJ1-5; D possibly corresponds to TRBD1 (6 bases). The ends were cut back, 6 bases at V and 0 bases at J, with 15 bases in the middle. Germline V gene sequence: CDR1 SEHNR, CDR2 FQNEAQ (reference sequence). The CDR3 consists of 16 residues.